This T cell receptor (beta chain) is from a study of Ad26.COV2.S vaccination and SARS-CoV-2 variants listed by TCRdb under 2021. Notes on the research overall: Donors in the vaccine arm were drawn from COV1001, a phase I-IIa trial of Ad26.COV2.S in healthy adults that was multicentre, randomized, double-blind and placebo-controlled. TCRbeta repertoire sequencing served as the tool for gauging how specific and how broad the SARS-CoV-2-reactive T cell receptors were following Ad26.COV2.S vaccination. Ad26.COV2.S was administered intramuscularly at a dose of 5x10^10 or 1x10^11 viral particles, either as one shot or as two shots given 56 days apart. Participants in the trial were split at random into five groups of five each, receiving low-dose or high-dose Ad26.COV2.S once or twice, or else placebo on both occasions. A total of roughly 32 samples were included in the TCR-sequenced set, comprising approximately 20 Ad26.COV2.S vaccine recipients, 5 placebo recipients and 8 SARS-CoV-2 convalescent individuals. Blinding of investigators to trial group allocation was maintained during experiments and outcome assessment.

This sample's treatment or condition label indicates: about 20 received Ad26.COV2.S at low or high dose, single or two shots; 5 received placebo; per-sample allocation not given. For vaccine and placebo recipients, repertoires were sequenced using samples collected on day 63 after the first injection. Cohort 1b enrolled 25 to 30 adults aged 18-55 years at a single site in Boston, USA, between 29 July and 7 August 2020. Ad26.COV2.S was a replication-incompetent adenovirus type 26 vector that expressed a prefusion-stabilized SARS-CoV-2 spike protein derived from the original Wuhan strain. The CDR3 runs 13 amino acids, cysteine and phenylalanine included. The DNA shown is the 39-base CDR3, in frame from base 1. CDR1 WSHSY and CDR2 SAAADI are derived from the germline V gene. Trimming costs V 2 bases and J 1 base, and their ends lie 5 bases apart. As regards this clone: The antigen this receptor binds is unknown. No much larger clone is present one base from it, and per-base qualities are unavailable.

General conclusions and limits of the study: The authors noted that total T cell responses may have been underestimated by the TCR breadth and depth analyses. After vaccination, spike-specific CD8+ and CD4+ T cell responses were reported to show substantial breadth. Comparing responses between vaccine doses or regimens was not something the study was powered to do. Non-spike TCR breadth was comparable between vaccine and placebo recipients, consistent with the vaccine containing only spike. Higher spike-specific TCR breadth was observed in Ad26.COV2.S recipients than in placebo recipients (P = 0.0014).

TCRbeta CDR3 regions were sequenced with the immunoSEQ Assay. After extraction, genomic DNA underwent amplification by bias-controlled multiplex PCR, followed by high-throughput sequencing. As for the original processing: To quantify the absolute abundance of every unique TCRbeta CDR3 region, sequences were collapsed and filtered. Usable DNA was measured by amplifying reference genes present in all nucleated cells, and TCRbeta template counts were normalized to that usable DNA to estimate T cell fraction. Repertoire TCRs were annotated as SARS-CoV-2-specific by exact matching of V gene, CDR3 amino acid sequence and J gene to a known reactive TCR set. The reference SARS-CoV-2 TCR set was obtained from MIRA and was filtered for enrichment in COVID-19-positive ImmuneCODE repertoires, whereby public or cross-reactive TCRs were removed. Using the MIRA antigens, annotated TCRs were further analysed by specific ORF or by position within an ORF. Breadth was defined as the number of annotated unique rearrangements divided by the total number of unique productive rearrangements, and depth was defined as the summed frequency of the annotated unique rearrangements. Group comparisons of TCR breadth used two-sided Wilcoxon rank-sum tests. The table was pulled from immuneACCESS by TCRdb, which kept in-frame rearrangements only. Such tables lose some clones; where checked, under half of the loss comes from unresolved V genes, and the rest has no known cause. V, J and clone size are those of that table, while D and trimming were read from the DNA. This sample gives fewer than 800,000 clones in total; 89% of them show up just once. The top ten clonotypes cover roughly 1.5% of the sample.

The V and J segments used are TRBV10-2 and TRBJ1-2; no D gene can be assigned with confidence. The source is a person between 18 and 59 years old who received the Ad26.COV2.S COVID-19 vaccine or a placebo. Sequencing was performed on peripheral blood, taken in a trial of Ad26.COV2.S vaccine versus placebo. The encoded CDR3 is CASSEKDNYGYTF. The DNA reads TGCGCCAGCAGTGAGAAGGATAACTATGGCTACACCTTC.